This T cell receptor beta chain was recorded in a study of blood T cell repertoires in COVID-19. Study in general: T cells, B-cell-depleted T cells, or PBMCs supplied cDNA or gDNA.

The CDR3 is 15 residues long. V was clipped by 6 bases and J by 2 bases; unmatched bases: 9. Looked up from germline, CDR1 is MNHEY and CDR2 is SVGAGI. Source study methods: Scientists estimated how many nucleated cells there were by amplifying reference gene primers. Some clones are missing from TCRdb's copy, which holds only in-frame ones; the method was immunoSEQ multiplex PCR. The D gene and trimming were derived from the DNA, and the V and J assignments and clone size from that table. The sample consists of just over 300,000 clones, approximately 85% of them appearing once. The receptor's source is a man between 25 and 39 years old who had recovered from COVID-19. Material for sequencing was PBMCs or T cells enriched from blood (not recorded which). The chain couples TRBV6-5 to TRBJ1-2; 7 positions match TRBD1. CDR3 sequence: CASSDRAGRNYGYTF. The CDR3 bases are TGTGCCAGCAGCGACAGGGCAGGGAGGAACTATGGCTACACCTTC.